The clone carrying this T cell receptor (beta chain) was counted between two and nine times. Its antigen is unknown. This sample was taken from a study of CD8+ T cells in alopecia areata. Overall study results and limits: Scalp samples also contribute reads from the resident alphabeta T cells found in normal skin.

As the sequencing template, cDNA was produced by extracting RNA and reverse transcribing it. Repertoires were generated with immunoSEQ multiplex PCR, while TCRdb's copy carries only in-frame clones and drops some. The sample records under 150,000 clones, around 50% being singletons. Cell sorting was applied to PBMCs, and CD4+ and CD8+ T cells were collected. The sequenced material came from NKG2D-low CD8+ T cells sorted from blood. This sequence was found in a human donor with alopecia areata.

The CDR3: CSVEAGVTGRNEQFF. CDR3 DNA: TGCAGCGTTGAAGCGGGTGTGACAGGGAGGAATGAGCAGTTCTTC. The gene calls are TRBV29-1 and TRBJ2-1; a possible D gene is TRBD1 (7 bases). In germline, CDR1 is SQVTM, CDR2 ANQGSEA. Trimming took off 1 base at V and 7 bases at J, with 17 bases between the two ends. There are 15 residues in the CDR3.